Sequencing of this TCR beta chain was carried out in a study of T cell responses to AZD1222 COVID-19 vaccine. Concerning this clone: Antigen unknown.

Assay: immunoSEQ multiplex PCR; the TCRdb copy retains only in-frame clones and omits some. Among some 120,000 clones listed, about 90% were seen once. Study-wide points: Only a handful of AZD1222 recipients were seropositive at baseline. Among spike-specific TCRs, nearly half reportedly target unmutated variant regions. White British ancestry dominated among donors, who included more females, and clonal diversity was possibly underestimated.

The ends were cut back, 2 bases at V and 1 base at J, with 8 bases in the middle. This CDR3 has 15 residues. The V gene's germline CDR1 is MNHEY and CDR2 SVGAGI. The TCR originated in an adult in good health. This chain uses TRBV6-5 with TRBJ2-2; no reliable D call. Specimen: peripheral blood, collected on day 0 of AZD1222 vaccination. Here the CDR3 reads CASSYELGNTGELFF. CDR3 in DNA: TGTGCCAGCAGTTACGAGCTAGGGAACACCGGGGAGCTGTTTTTT.